Sequencing of this T cell receptor beta chain was carried out in a study of glioma-infiltrating T cells. Study conclusions and caveats: Above-expected tissue-blood divergence occurred in all gliomas, most in low-grade ones.

TCR alpha and beta CDR3 regions were amplified from RNA using iRepertoire nested multiplex PCR. One entry per CDR3 protein results from TCRdb running MiXCR on the multiplex PCR reads. The repertoire consists of fewer than 200,000 distinct CDR3 sequences, with 43% occurring once and the leading ten covering roughly 5.2%. This clonotype has just a few counts. As yet, its antigen is unknown. Trimming left V 4 bases short and J 3 bases short, with 10 bases between. CDR3 length: 12 residues. Germline V gene sequence: CDR1 SQVTM, CDR2 ANQGSEA. The receptor was isolated from a human donor with low-grade glioma or glioblastoma, undergoing nonglioma brain surgery, or in good health (not recorded which). What was sequenced was glioma tissue, nonneoplastic brain tissue, or PBMCs (not recorded which). The J gene is TRBJ2-7, the V gene TRBV29-1; D is undetermined. CDR3 in amino acids: CSVVGSHYEQYF. The CDR3 DNA follows: TGCAGCGTTGTGGGGTCACACTACGAGCAGTACTTC.